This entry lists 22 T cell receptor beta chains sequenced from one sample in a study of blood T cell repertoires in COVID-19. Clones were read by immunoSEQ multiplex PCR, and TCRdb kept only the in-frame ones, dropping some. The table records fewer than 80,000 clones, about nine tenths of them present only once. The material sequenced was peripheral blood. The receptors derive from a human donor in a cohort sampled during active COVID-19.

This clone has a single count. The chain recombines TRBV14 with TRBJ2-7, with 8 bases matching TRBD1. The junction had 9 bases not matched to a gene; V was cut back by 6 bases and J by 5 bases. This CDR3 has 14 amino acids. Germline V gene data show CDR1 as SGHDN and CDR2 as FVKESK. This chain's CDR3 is CASRGETGDHEQYF. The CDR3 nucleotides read TGTGCCAGCAGGGGAGAGACAGGGGACCACGAGCAGTACTTC.

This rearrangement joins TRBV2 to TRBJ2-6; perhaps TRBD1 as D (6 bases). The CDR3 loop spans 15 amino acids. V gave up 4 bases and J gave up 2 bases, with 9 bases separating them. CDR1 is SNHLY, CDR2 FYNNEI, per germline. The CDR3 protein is CASSARQAGANVLTF. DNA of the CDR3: TGTGCCAGCAGTGCCCGACAGGCTGGGGCCAACGTCCTGACTTTC.

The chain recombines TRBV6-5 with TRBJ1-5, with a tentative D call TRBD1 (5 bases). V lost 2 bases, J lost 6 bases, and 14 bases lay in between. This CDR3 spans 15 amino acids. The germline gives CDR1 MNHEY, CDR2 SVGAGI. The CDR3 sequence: CASSYGQGFSQPQHF. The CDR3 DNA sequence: TGTGCCAGCAGTTACGGCCAGGGCTTTAGTCAGCCCCAGCATTTT.

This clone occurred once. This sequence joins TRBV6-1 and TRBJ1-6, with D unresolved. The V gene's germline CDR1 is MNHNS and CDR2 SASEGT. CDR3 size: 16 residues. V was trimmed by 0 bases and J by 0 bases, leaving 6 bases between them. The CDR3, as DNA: TGTGCCAGCAGTGAAGCGGGGAGCTCCTATAATTCACCCCTCCACTTT. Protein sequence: CASSEAGSSYNSPLHF.

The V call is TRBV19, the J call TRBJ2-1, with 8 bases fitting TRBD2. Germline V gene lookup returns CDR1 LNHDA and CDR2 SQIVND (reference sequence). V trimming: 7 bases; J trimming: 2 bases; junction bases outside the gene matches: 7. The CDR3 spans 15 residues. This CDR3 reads CASTLAGSPYNEQFF. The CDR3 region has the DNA TGTGCCAGTACTTTAGCGGGGTCTCCCTACAATGAGCAGTTCTTC.

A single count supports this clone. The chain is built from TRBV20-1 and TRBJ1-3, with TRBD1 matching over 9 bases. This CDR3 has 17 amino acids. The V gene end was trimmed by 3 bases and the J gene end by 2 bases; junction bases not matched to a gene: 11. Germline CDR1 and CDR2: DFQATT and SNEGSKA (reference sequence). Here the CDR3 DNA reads TGCAGTGCTAGTCAAGGGGGGACAGGGATTCCTGGAAACACCATATATTTT. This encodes CSASQGGTGIPGNTIYF.

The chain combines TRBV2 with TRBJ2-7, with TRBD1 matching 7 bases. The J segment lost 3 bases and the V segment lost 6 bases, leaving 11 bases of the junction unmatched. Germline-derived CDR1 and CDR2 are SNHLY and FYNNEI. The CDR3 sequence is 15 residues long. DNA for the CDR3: TGTGCCAGCAGCATTGGTACCCAGGGGGTCTACGAGCAGTACTTC. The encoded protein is CASSIGTQGVYEQYF.

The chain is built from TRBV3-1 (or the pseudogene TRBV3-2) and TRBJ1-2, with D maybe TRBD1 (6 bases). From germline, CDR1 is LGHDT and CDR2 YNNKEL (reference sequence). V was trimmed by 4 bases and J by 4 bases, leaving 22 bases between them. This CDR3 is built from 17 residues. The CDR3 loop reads CASSPLTGQPLSYGYTF. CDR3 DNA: TGTGCCAGCAGCCCGTTGACAGGACAGCCACTTAGCTATGGCTACACCTTC.

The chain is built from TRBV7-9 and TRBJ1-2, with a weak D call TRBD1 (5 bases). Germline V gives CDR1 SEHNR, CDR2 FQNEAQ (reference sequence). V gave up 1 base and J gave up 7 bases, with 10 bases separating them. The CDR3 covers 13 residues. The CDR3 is CASSLDQGGGYTF. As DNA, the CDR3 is TGTGCCAGCAGCTTAGACCAGGGCGGTGGCTACACCTTC.

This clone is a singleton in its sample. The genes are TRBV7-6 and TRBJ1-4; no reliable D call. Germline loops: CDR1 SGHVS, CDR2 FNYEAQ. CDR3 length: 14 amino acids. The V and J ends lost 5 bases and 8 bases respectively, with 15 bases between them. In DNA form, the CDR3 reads TGTGCCAGCAGCCCCACAGCAGGAGGGGAAAAACTGTTTTTT. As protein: CASSPTAGGEKLFF.

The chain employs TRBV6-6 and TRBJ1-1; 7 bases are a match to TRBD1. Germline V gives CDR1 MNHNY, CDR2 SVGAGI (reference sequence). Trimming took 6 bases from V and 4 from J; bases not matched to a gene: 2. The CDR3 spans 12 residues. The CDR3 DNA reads TGTGCCAGCAGGACAGGGAGCACTGAAGCTTTCTTT. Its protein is CASRTGSTEAFF.

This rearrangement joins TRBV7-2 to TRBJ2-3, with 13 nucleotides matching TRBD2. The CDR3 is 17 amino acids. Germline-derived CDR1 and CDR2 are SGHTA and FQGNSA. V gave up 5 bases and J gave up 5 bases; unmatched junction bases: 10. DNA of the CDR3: TGTGCCAGCAGCCCCAGAGGCGGGACTAGCGGGGAAGATACGCAGTATTTT. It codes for CASSPRGGTSGEDTQYF.

The CDR3 region is CAISVGGSTDTQYF. As DNA, the CDR3 is TGTGCCATCAGTGTCGGGGGGAGCACAGATACGCAGTATTTT. The rearrangement uses TRBV10-3 and TRBJ2-3; 7 nucleotides line up with TRBD2. V lost 4 bases and J lost 0; bases outside the gene matches: 1. The V gene's germline CDR1 is ENHRY and CDR2 SYGVKD. The CDR3 sequence is 14 residues long.

The CDR3, as DNA: TGTGCCAGCAGGGTGACAGGGTTTGGCTACACCTTC. Its translation: CASRVTGFGYTF. J is TRBJ1-2 and V is TRBV28; 7 positions match TRBD1. The CDR3 consists of 12 residues. Germline trimming cut 6 bases from V and 7 bases from J; bases unmatched to any gene: 5. Per the germline V gene, CDR1 is MDHEN and CDR2 is SYDVKM.

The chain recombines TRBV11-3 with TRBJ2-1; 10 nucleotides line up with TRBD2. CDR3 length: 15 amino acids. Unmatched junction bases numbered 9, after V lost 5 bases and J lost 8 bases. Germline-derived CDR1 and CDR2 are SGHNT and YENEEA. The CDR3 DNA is TGTGCCAGCAGCCCCAGGCTAGCGGGAGTGGATGAGCAGTTCTTC. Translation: CASSPRLAGVDEQFF.

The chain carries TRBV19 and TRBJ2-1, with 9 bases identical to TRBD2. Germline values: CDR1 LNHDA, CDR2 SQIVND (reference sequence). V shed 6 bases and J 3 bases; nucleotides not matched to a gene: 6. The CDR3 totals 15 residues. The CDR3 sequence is CASSNSGGGYNEQFF. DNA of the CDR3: TGTGCCAGTAGCAATAGCGGGGGTGGCTACAATGAGCAGTTCTTC.

CDR3 protein: CASSSNQGVQPQHF. CDR3 in DNA: TGTGCCAGCAGCTCAAATCAGGGGGTTCAGCCCCAGCATTTT. The rearrangement links TRBV7-2 to TRBJ1-5; TRBD1 aligns across 7 bases. The V gene end was trimmed by 4 bases and the J gene end by 6 bases; junction bases not matched to a gene: 6. CDR3 length equals 14 residues. Germline V gene lookup returns CDR1 SGHTA and CDR2 FQGNSA.

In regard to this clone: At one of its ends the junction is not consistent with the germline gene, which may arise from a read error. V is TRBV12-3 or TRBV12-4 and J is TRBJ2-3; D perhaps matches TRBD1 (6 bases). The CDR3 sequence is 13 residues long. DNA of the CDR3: TGTGCCTGCAGGGGCCAGGGCGCAGATACGCAGTATTTT. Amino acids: CACRGQGADTQYF.

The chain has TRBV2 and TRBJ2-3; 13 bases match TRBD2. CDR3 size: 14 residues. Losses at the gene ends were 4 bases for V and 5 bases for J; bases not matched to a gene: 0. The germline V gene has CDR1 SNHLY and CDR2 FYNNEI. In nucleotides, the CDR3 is TGTGCCAGCAGTGGGACTAGCGGGGGAGATACGCAGTATTTT. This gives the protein CASSGTSGGDTQYF.

CDR3: CASSREGGGNTEAFF. The CDR3, as DNA: TGCGCCAGCAGTCGGGAAGGGGGCGGGAACACTGAAGCTTTCTTT. The chain is built from TRBV5-1 and TRBJ1-1; TRBD1 aligns across 7 bases. Germline V gene data show CDR1 as SGHRS and CDR2 as YFSETQ. This CDR3 is built from 15 residues. J gave up 1 base and V 5 bases, and 8 bases lay outside the gene matches.

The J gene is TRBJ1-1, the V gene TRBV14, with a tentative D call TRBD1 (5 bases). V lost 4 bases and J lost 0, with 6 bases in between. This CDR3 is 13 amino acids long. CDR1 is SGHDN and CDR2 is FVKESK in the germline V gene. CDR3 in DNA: TGTGCCAGCAGCCGACAGTTGAACACTGAAGCTTTCTTT. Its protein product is CASSRQLNTEAFF.

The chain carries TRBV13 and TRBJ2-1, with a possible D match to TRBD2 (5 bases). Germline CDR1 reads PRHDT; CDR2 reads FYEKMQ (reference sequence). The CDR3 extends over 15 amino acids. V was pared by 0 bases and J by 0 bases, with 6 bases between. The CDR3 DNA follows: TGTGCCAGCAGCTTAGGTCGGGGCTCCTACAATGAGCAGTTCTTC. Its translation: CASSLGRGSYNEQFF.